A single sample is the source of the 14 T cell receptor beta chains below, sequenced in a study of T cell clonality in common variable immunodeficiency. Profiling relied on immunoSEQ multiplex PCR, and the TCRdb table lists in-frame clones only, not all of them. Observed in the sample are around 16,000 clones, none of them singletons. Their antigens remain unidentified. Study-wide results and limits: Common variable immunodeficiency TCR beta sequences reportedly had fewer deletions and N-nucleotide insertions.

Sequencing was done on a sample of peripheral blood mononuclear cells. These receptors were obtained from a human donor with common variable immunodeficiency.

This clone came up many times. The sequence runs out 3 residues before the end of the CDR3; the remainder is reconstructed from the germline J gene. This chain joins TRBV18 and TRBJ2-7, with a tentative D call TRBD1 (6 bases). The CDR3 has 16 residues. Trimming pared 3 bases from V and 6 bases from J, leaving 21 bases between. Germline V gives CDR1 KGHSH, CDR2 LQKENI. The CDR3 loop reads CASSPAPPQQGVEQYF. The sequenced CDR3 bases are TGTGCCAGCTCACCCGCCCCACCTCAACAGGGTGTCGAG.

This clone showed up just a few times. The DNA ends 3 residues before the CDR3 does, and the rest of the CDR3 is filled in from the germline J gene. V gene TRBV6-1 combines with J gene TRBJ2-2, with a tentative D call TRBD1 (6 bases). Germline loops: CDR1 MNHNS, CDR2 SASEGT. The V gene lost 2 bases and the J gene lost 3 bases, with 10 bases spanning the gap. The CDR3 totals 15 residues. Partial CDR3 DNA: TGTGCCAGCAGTGAATTACAGGGCTACACCGGGGAG. Its translation is CASSELQGYTGE. The full-length CDR3 reads as CASSELQGYTGELFF.

This clone was detected a few times. Read data end 3 residues before the CDR3 end; the end is taken from the germline J gene. The J gene is TRBJ2-2, the V gene TRBV18; D is unclear. Germline CDR1 reads KGHSH; CDR2 reads LQKENI. The CDR3 totals 13 residues. The CDR3 is CASSPPSGFGLFF. CDR3 DNA, as far as it was read: TGTGCCAGCTCACCACCGTCAGGTTTCGGG.

The DNA read from the CDR3 is TGTGCCTGGAGAGCACTAGCGGGGAACACAGATACG. Amino acids: CAWRALAGNTDT. In full, the CDR3 is CAWRALAGNTDTQYF. This chain uses TRBV30 with TRBJ2-3; 10 bases map to TRBD2. The read ends 3 residues early relative to the CDR3; the germline J gene fills the gap. The CDR3 has 15 residues. V lost 3 bases and J lost 2; bases outside the gene matches: 5. Germline loops: CDR1 GTSNPN, CDR2 SVGIG (reference sequence). Supplemented by reference TRBV30 and TRBJ2-3, the full variable domain reads SQTIHQWPATLVQPVGSPLSLECTVEGTSNPNLYWYRQAAGRGLQLLFYSVGIGQISSEVPQNLSASRPQDRQFILSSKKLLLSDSGFYLCAWRALAGNTDTQYFGPGTRLTVL.

Comment on this clone: The read terminates 3 residues before the CDR3 end, so the remaining end is supplied by the germline J gene. The chain uses TRBV2 and TRBJ1-2; 7 bases line up with TRBD1. Germline assignment: CDR1 SNHLY and CDR2 FYNNEI. Trimming cost V 0 bases and J 3 bases; bases outside gene matches: 4. CDR3 length: 15 residues. The CDR3 sequence is CASSEAPGQHYGYTF. The sequenced CDR3 bases are TGTGCCAGCAGTGAAGCCCCGGGACAGCACTATGGC.

Regarding this clone: The CDR3 end is not reached by the read, which stops 3 residues before it; the germline J gene fills it in. The chain couples TRBV29-1 to TRBJ2-5; D unclear. This CDR3 has 11 amino acids. Germline V gene sequence: CDR1 SQVTM, CDR2 ANQGSEA. The V end was cut by 4 bases, the J end by 5 bases, with 8 bases between. This chain's CDR3 is CSVVEVETQYF. The part of the CDR3 DNA that was read is TGCAGCGTTGTCGAGGTGGAGACC.

This clone was found many times. CDR3 sequence reads: CASSLRRSGASYNEQFF. The CDR3 DNA, read in part, is TGTGCCAGCAGTTTACGCCGAAGCGGGGCTTCCTACAATGAG. The chain is built from TRBV27 and TRBJ2-1; 7 bases match TRBD2. The observed sequence ends 3 residues before the CDR3 terminus, with the missing tail filled in from the germline J gene. V shed 2 bases, J shed 1 base, and the junction held 8 bases outside the gene matches. Germline lookup yields CDR1 MNHEY and CDR2 SMNVEV (reference sequence). This CDR3 has 17 amino acids.

To note about this clone: The missing CDR3 end, 3 residues past where the read stops, is filled in from the germline J gene. Other DNA sequences in this specimen translate into the identical CDR3. The chain has TRBV7-8 and TRBJ2-7, with a possible D match to TRBD2 (6 bases). CDR3 size: 15 residues. The V end was cut by 2 bases, the J end by 2 bases, with 13 bases between. In germline, CDR1 is SGHVS, CDR2 FQNEAQ. The CDR3 sequence: CASSLRQGGTYEQYF. The sequenced part of the CDR3 DNA is TGTGCCAGCAGCTTAAGGCAGGGAGGAACCTACGAG. The entire variable domain, with the rest obtained from reference TRBV7-8 and TRBJ2-7, is as follows: GAGVSQSPRYKVAKRGQDVALRCDPISGHVSLFWYQQALGQGPEFLTYFQNEAQLDKSGLPSDRFFAERPEGSVSTLKIQRTQQEDSAVYLCASSLRQGGTYEQYFGPGTRLTVT.

This clone was seen many times. Read coverage stops 3 residues before the CDR3 terminus; the germline J gene supplies the remainder. The gene calls are TRBV27 and TRBJ1-1; maybe TRBD1 (5 bases). CDR1 is MNHEY and CDR2 is SMNVEV in the germline V gene (reference sequence). This CDR3 comprises 13 residues. The V end lost 6 bases, the J end lost 6 bases, and 14 bases lay between the germline ends. The CDR3 sequence is CASRQPRGSEAFF. CDR3 DNA, as far as it was read: TGTGCCAGCAGGCAACCTAGGGGATCTGAA.

In this sample, this clone turned up a few times. The read comes to an end 3 residues before the CDR3 does, leaving the germline J gene to fill in the end. J is TRBJ2-7 and V is TRBV19; tentative D call: TRBD2 (5 bases). V was pared by 5 bases and J by 3 bases, with 11 bases between. Germline CDR1 reads LNHDA; CDR2 reads SQIVND (reference sequence). The CDR3 consists of 13 residues. The DNA read from the CDR3 is TGTGCCAGTAGTCGATCGGGGAGCTACGAG. Protein product: CASSRSGSYE. The CDR3 as a whole reads CASSRSGSYEQYF.

With regard to this clone: With the read ending 3 residues before the CDR3 end, the germline J gene is used to fill in that end. The chain has TRBV2 and TRBJ2-3; no reliable D call. The CDR3 covers 14 residues. The V gene lost 6 bases and the J gene lost 2 bases, with 12 bases spanning the gap. CDR1 is SNHLY and CDR2 is FYNNEI in the germline V gene. The sequenced part of the CDR3 DNA is TGTGCCAGCAGAAGAAGGGCCAACACAGATACG. Residues: CASRRRANTDT. The full CDR3 protein reads CASRRRANTDTQYF.

Many counts were recorded for this clone. Read coverage stops 3 residues before the CDR3 terminus; the germline J gene supplies the remainder. The chain couples TRBV2 to TRBJ2-5, with TRBD1 identical over 7 bases. Germline loops: CDR1 SNHLY, CDR2 FYNNEI. This CDR3 has 12 amino acids. Unmatched junction bases numbered 5, after V lost 8 bases and J lost 5 bases. Partial CDR3 DNA: TGTGCCAGCCACAGGGGTCGGGAGACC. Its protein is CASHRGRET. The full CDR3 is CASHRGRETQYF.

This clone was observed a handful of times. The missing CDR3 end, 3 residues past where the read stops, is filled in from the germline J gene. This sequence joins TRBV29-1 and TRBJ2-3, with 7 bases fitting TRBD1. Germline V CDR1 and CDR2: SQVTM, ANQGSEA. The CDR3 has 14 residues. V lost 7 bases and J lost 0; bases outside the gene matches: 7. CDR3 loop: CSAPGTVSTDTQYF. CDR3 DNA, as far as it was read: TGCAGCGCCCCCGGGACAGTAAGCACAGATACG.

This clone is labeled as medium-sized. The CDR3 loop is CASSQSTGTVGAKNIQYF. CDR3 DNA (partial): TGCGCCAGCAGTCAATCGACTGGGACAGTAGGAGCCAAAAACATT. The V gene is TRBV23-1, the J gene TRBJ2-4, with 7 bases identical to TRBD1. The read is 3 residues too short to cover the CDR3 end, so that end is filled in from the germline J gene. TRBV23-1 qualifies as an ORF whose function is uncertain. J was trimmed by 0 bases and V by 0 bases; bases with no gene match: 8. This CDR3 region has 18 residues.